One and the same sample provided the 20 T cell receptor beta chains below, sequenced in a study of T cell changes during pregnancy in multiple sclerosis. Clones were read by immunoSEQ multiplex PCR, and TCRdb kept only the in-frame ones, dropping some. The sample contains 85,000 to 120,000 clones, 91% of which appear only once. Specimen: peripheral blood, collected before pregnancy. The receptors here all came from a female donor with multiple sclerosis, enrolled in a pregnancy study.

This sequence joins TRBV6-1 and TRBJ1-6; D possibly corresponds to TRBD1 (6 bases). V lost 6 bases to trimming and J lost 10 bases, with 13 bases between them. The CDR3 length is 13 residues. Germline-derived CDR1 and CDR2 are MNHNS and SASEGT. CDR3 amino acids: CASSPRGPSPLHF. The CDR3 DNA sequence: TGTGCCAGCAGCCCCAGGGGTCCATCACCCCTCCACTTT.

This clone was seen only a few times. The rearrangement joins TRBV11-2 to TRBJ2-1; TRBD2 agrees at 7 bases. The length of the CDR3 is 11 residues. Germline lookup yields CDR1 SGHAT and CDR2 FQNNGV. V dropped 5 bases and J dropped 15; count of bases not matched to a gene: 7. CDR3 in DNA: TGTGCCAGCAGCCCGGGACTAACGACGTTCTTC. It yields the protein CASSPGLTTFF.

This clone appeared once. The rearrangement links TRBV18 to TRBJ2-7, with 12 nucleotides matching TRBD2. The CDR3 runs 16 residues. Germline V gives CDR1 KGHSH, CDR2 LQKENI. Trimming took 3 bases from V and 4 from J; bases not matched to a gene: 7. CDR3 in DNA: TGTGCCAGCTCACCCCCCGGGACTAGCGGGTTGTACGAGCAGTACTTC. Translated, it gives CASSPPGTSGLYEQYF.

The chain joins TRBV28 to TRBJ1-5, with TRBD1 matching over 7 bases. V was clipped by 6 bases and J by 4 bases; unmatched bases: 9. Germline CDR1 reads MDHEN; CDR2 reads SYDVKM. CDR3 length: 15 residues. CDR3 coding DNA: TGTGCCAGCAGCCAAACGACAGGGTCGAATCAGCCCCAGCATTTT. This gives the protein CASSQTTGSNQPQHF.

V gene TRBV18 combines with J gene TRBJ1-1; TRBD1 is a possible D gene (6 bases). CDR1 and CDR2 from the germline V gene are KGHSH and LQKENI. V was shortened by 2 bases and J by 5 bases, with 15 bases between the two germline ends. This CDR3 is 15 amino acids long. The CDR3 sequence: CASSPMGATGTEAFF. CDR3 in DNA: TGTGCCAGCTCACCAATGGGGGCGACCGGAACTGAAGCTTTCTTT. The full variable domain, its missing parts supplied by reference TRBV18 and TRBJ1-1, is NAGVMQNPRHLVRRRGQEARLRCSPMKGHSHVYWYRQLPEEGLKFMVYLQKENIIDESGMPKERFSAEFPKEGPSILRIQQVVRGDSAAYFCASSPMGATGTEAFFGQGTRLTVV.

The V call is TRBV9, the J call TRBJ2-4; TRBD1 agrees at 9 bases. V shed 4 bases and J 8 bases; nucleotides not matched to a gene: 10. The CDR3 runs to 15 residues. The germline V gene has CDR1 SGDLS and CDR2 YYNGEE. CDR3 residues: CASSPGDRVADIQYF. The CDR3 region has the DNA TGTGCCAGCAGCCCGGGGGACAGGGTTGCGGACATTCAGTACTTC.

The genes are TRBV6-4 and TRBJ2-7, with 8 positions matching TRBD1. Germline loops: CDR1 MRHNA, CDR2 SNTAGT. V was clipped by 0 bases and J by 2 bases; unmatched bases: 9. The CDR3 is 17 amino acids. The CDR3 here is CASSDSGDRGPPYEQYF. The CDR3 DNA reads TGTGCCAGCAGTGACTCGGGCGACAGGGGTCCCCCCTACGAGCAGTACTTC.

This rearrangement joins TRBV18 to TRBJ2-5; no firm D call. CDR1 and CDR2 from the germline V gene are KGHSH and LQKENI. Trimming removed 3 bases at V and 3 bases at J, with 5 bases between. This CDR3 is built from 12 residues. CDR3 in DNA: TGTGCCAGCTCACCGTCCGAAGAGACCCAGTACTTC. This gives the protein CASSPSEETQYF.

The gene calls are TRBV2 and TRBJ2-7, with D maybe TRBD1 (6 bases). Trimming took off 8 bases at V and 3 bases at J, with 8 bases between the two ends. The CDR3 runs 11 residues. CDR1 and CDR2 from the germline V gene are SNHLY and FYNNEI. The CDR3 DNA is TGTGCCAGCGGGACACGCTACGAGCAGTACTTC. It translates to CASGTRYEQYF.

This rearrangement joins TRBV6-1 to TRBJ2-3, with TRBD1 as a possible D gene (6 bases). V lost 7 bases and J 4 bases, leaving 12 bases between the germline ends. From germline, CDR1 is MNHNS and CDR2 SASEGT. The CDR3 is 13 amino acids. CDR3 DNA sequence: TGTGCCAGCAAGGGGACATCAGCAGATACGCAGTATTTT. As protein: CASKGTSADTQYF.

This clone was seen once. The chain uses TRBV28 and TRBJ2-7, with 12 positions matching TRBD2. Germline V lookup: CDR1 MDHEN, CDR2 SYDVKM. J was trimmed by 4 bases and V by 2 bases; bases with no gene match: 6. The length of the CDR3 is 16 residues. In DNA, the CDR3 is TGTGCCAGCAGTTTAAACCCTAGCGGGGGGGTTTACGAGCAGTACTTC. Translation gives CASSLNPSGGVYEQYF.

This chain connects TRBV6-1 to TRBJ1-1, with D perhaps TRBD1 (6 bases). Germline-derived CDR1 and CDR2 are MNHNS and SASEGT. Deletions cut 5 bases from V and 1 base from J, with 14 bases between. There are 15 residues in the CDR3. The CDR3 protein is CASSQNGQRNTEAFF. The CDR3 nucleotides are TGTGCCAGCAGTCAAAACGGACAGAGGAACACTGAAGCTTTCTTT.

This clone appeared once. CDR3 in amino acids: CASSLGSRTYEQYF. CDR3 sequence (DNA): TGTGCCAGCAGCTTGGGATCGCGGACCTACGAGCAGTACTTC. This sequence joins TRBV5-5 and TRBJ2-7; D remains unclear. Germline CDR1 reads SGHKS; CDR2 reads YYEKEE (reference sequence). This CDR3 spans 14 amino acids. V was shortened by 0 bases and J by 2 bases, with 9 bases between the two germline ends.

The genes are TRBV4-1 and TRBJ2-7; D gene unclear. The CDR3 contains 14 residues. V was clipped by 0 bases and J by 2 bases, with 8 bases between them. Germline lookup yields CDR1 MGHRA and CDR2 YSYEKL. Here the CDR3 DNA reads TGCGCCAGCAGCCAAGAATTAGTACCCTACGAGCAGTACTTC. Encoded protein: CASSQELVPYEQYF.

V and J are TRBV4-1 and TRBJ2-7; D unclear. The CDR3 runs to 14 residues. V was clipped by 0 bases and J by 2 bases, with 8 bases between them. CDR1 is MGHRA and CDR2 is YSYEKL in the germline V gene. CDR3 in amino acids: CASSQDDRAYEQYF. The CDR3 DNA reads TGCGCCAGCAGCCAAGACGACCGGGCCTACGAGCAGTACTTC.

This clone was recorded only once. The rearrangement uses TRBV2 and TRBJ2-7; D remains unclear. The CDR3 loop spans 12 amino acids. In germline, CDR1 is SNHLY, CDR2 FYNNEI. Between the trimmed V and J ends, which lost 5 bases and 4 bases, there was a span of 9 bases. Here the CDR3 reads CASSPARYEQYF. The DNA of the CDR3 is TGTGCCAGCAGTCCCGCGCGGTACGAGCAGTACTTC.

This chain uses TRBV30 with TRBJ2-1, with TRBD2 as a possible D gene (6 bases). CDR1 GTSNPN and CDR2 SVGIG come from the germline V gene (reference sequence). The CDR3 spans 16 residues. The V and J ends lost 1 base and 0 bases respectively, with 13 bases between them. The CDR3 bases are TGTGCCTGGAGTGGTAGTTGGGGAGGCTCCTACAATGAGCAGTTCTTC. Protein: CAWSGSWGGSYNEQFF.

The chain has TRBV5-1 and TRBJ2-1; 10 bases are shared with TRBD2. CDR3 length: 17 residues. Germline CDR1 SGHRS, CDR2 YFSETQ. The V and J ends lost 5 bases and 5 bases, in that order; junction bases with no gene match: 13. The CDR3 coding sequence is TGCGCCAGCAGTCCCCTAGCGGGAGCTGTTGGACACAATGAGCAGTTCTTC. Translation gives CASSPLAGAVGHNEQFF.

This clone was seen only a few times. The gene calls are TRBV18 and TRBJ1-1, with 7 bases matching TRBD1. Germline V gene lookup returns CDR1 KGHSH and CDR2 LQKENI. The CDR3 contains 16 residues. The junction had 8 bases not matched to a gene; V was cut back by 3 bases and J by 1 base. CDR3 in DNA: TGTGCCAGCTCACCGCTCCCGGGACAGAAGAACACTGAAGCTTTCTTT. This codes for CASSPLPGQKNTEAFF.

The chain carries TRBV18 and TRBJ1-1, with D uncertain. CDR3 length: 13 amino acids. CDR1 is KGHSH, CDR2 LQKENI, per germline. The V end was cut by 2 bases, the J end by 1 base, with 5 bases between. CDR3 nucleotide sequence: TGTGCCAGCTCACCAGCAGGGAACACTGAAGCTTTCTTT. It codes for CASSPAGNTEAFF.